What follows are 3 T cell receptor beta chains derived from one specimen sequenced in a study of blood T cells in healthy people across ages. The second PCR ran roughly 7 to 11 cycles with a sample-barcoded 5' primer and J-beta primers. A single record per CDR3 protein comes from TCRdb applying MiXCR to the 5' RACE reads. This sample has fewer than 800,000 distinct CDR3 sequences; about 21% occur once, and the top ten carry approximately 3.7%. Sequencing input: blood. The receptors were sampled from a man between 65 and 85 years old in good health.

V usage is TRBV7-2 and J usage is TRBJ1-5; D perhaps matches TRBD1 (5 bases). The CDR3 runs 15 residues. In germline, CDR1 is SGHTA, CDR2 FQGNSA. Deletions cut 1 base from V and 3 bases from J, with 10 bases between. For the CDR3, the DNA is TGTGCCAGCAGCTTAGAGGGACGGCCCAATCAGCCCCAGCATTTT. Protein product: CASSLEGRPNQPQHF.

This clonotype was detected a few times. V is TRBV7-9 and J is TRBJ2-5; no clear D gene. The length of the CDR3 is 13 residues. V shed 0 bases and J shed 2 bases, with 4 bases lying between them. Germline loops: CDR1 SEHNR, CDR2 FQNEAQ (reference sequence). The CDR3, as DNA: TGTGCCAGCAGCTTAGCGCGGCAAGAGACCCAGTACTTC. It translates to CASSLARQETQYF.

This chain connects TRBV5-1 to TRBJ1-1, with D possibly matching TRBD1 (5 bases). The CDR3 runs 14 residues. Germline assignment: CDR1 SGHRS and CDR2 YFSETQ. The V gene lost 5 bases and the J gene lost 7 bases, with 18 bases spanning the gap. The CDR3 DNA is TGCGCCAGCAGACCGAACCGGGACGGCTATGAAGCTTTCTTT. Amino acid sequence: CASRPNRDGYEAFF.